This TCR beta chain derives from a study of shared clonotypes between healthy human individuals. Study-wide background: Each donor contributed plates that comprised three CD4 naive, three CD4 memory, two CD8 naive and one CD8 memory.

In germline, CDR1 is SGDLS, CDR2 YYNGEE. The J segment lost 12 bases and the V segment lost 3 bases, leaving 7 bases of the junction unmatched. The CDR3 has 15 residues. TCRdb's copy holds only in-frame clones and misses some; the assay was immunoSEQ multiplex PCR. Of 2 million or so clones listed, 90% to 95% are singletons. This TCR came from a man aged 18 to 30 in good health. Input material: naive CD4+ T cells sorted from blood. Subset given: CD45RA+ positively selected. The genes are TRBV9 and TRBJ2-1; TRBD2 aligns across 15 bases. DNA of the CDR3: TGTGCCAGCAGCGGAGGACTAGCGGGAGGGCCTAGGCAGTTCTTC. Translated: CASSGGLAGGPRQFF.